Here is one T cell receptor beta chain with its context. Authors' processing steps: Estimation of nucleated cell counts was performed using reference gene primer amplification. Assay used: immunoSEQ multiplex PCR; TCRdb lists only in-frame clones, some missing. That table is the source of V, J and clone size, and D and trimming were worked out from the DNA. In the table there are 100,000 to 150,000 clones, 85% to 90% of which are singletons. This record comes from a study of blood T cell repertoires in COVID-19. The V gene's germline CDR1 is KGHSY and CDR2 FQNENV. The CDR3 covers 16 residues. V lost 0 bases and J lost 2; bases outside the gene matches: 5.

Input material: peripheral blood. The chain is built from TRBV16 and TRBJ2-3, with 7 bases that match TRBD2. The TCR originated in a man aged 60-69 years with COVID-19, enrolled during active disease. The CDR3, as DNA: TGTGCCAGCAGCCAATCGCCCGCGGGGGTCACAGATACGCAGTATTTT. Protein product: CASSQSPAGVTDTQYF.